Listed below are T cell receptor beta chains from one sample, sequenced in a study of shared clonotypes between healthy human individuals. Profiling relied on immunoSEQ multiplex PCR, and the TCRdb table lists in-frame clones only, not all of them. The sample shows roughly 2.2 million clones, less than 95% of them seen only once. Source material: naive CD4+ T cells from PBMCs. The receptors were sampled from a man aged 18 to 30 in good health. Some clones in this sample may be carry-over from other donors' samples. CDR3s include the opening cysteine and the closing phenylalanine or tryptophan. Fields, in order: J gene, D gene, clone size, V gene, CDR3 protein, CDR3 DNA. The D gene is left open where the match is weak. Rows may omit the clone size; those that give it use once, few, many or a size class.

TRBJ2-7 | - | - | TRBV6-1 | CASRDPRGRGLGYEQYF | TGTGCCAGCCGTGACCCCCGGGGCAGGGGCTTGGGTTACGAGCAGTACTTC
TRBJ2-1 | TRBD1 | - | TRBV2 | CASRRGGQQNEQFF | TGTGCCAGCAGGAGAGGGGGACAGCAAAATGAGCAGTTCTTC
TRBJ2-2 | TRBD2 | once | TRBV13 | CASSSGLAGVQFHGELFF | TGTGCCAGCAGCTCAGGACTAGCGGGAGTTCAGTTTCACGGGGAGCTGTTTTTT
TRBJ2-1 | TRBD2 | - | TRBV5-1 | CASGQLAGAGNEQFF | TGCGCCAGCGGCCAACTAGCGGGAGCGGGAAATGAGCAGTTCTTC
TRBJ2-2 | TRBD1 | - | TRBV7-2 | CASSGGQGTGELFF | TGTGCCAGCAGCGGGGGACAGGGCACCGGGGAGCTGTTTTTT
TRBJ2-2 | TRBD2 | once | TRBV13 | CASSLRGRGTGELFF | TGTGCCAGCAGCTTACGTGGGAGGGGAACCGGGGAGCTGTTTTTT
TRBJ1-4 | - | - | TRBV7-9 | CASSLNPVRRGFF | TGTGCCAGCAGCTTAAACCCAGTCAGGCGGGGGTTTTTT
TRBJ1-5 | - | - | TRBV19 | CASHVSNQPQHF | TGTGCCAGTCATGTTAGCAATCAGCCCCAGCATTTT
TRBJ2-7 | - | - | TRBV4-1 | CASSHPGGYYEQYF | TGCGCCAGCAGCCATCCCGGGGGTTACTACGAGCAGTACTTC
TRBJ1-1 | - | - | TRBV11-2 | CASSLKMNTEAFF | TGTGCCAGCAGCCTAAAAATGAACACTGAAGCTTTCTTT
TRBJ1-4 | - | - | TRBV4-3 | CASSRREFEKLFF | TGCGCCAGCAGCCGCAGGGAGTTTGAAAAACTGTTTTTT
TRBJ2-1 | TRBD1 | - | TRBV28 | CASFEGGRGSYNEQFF | TGTGCCAGCTTCGAAGGGGGCAGGGGATCCTACAATGAGCAGTTCTTC
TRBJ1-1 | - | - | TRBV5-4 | CASSSSRGEAFF | TGTGCCAGCAGCTCCAGCAGGGGTGAAGCTTTCTTT
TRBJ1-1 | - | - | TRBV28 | CASSFTRALGTEAFF | TGTGCCAGCAGTTTTACGCGGGCTTTAGGCACTGAAGCTTTCTTT
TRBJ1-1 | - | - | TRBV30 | CAWRWLGVTEAFF | TGTGCCTGGAGGTGGCTCGGGGTTACTGAAGCTTTCTTT
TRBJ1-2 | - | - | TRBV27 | CASSLSPGAGGYTF | TGTGCCAGCAGTTTATCCCCAGGGGCAGGGGGCTACACCTTC
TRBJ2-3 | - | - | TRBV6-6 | CASRPAVASTDTQYF | TGTGCCAGCAGGCCCGCGGTAGCTAGCACAGATACGCAGTATTTT